A selection of T cell receptor beta chains follows, all from one sample in a study of blood T cell repertoires in COVID-19. Sequenced by immunoSEQ multiplex PCR; TCRdb stores in-frame clones only, minus some. The sample carries 25,000 to 40,000 clones, about nine tenths recorded once. The sample comprised peripheral blood. These receptors all come from a man between 65 and 79 years old with active or convalescent COVID-19. The CDR3 runs from the conserved cysteine through the conserved F or W. Each record gives: CDR3 protein, CDR3 DNA, clone size, J gene, D gene, V gene. D genes are given only for firm matches. Rows may omit the clone size; those that give it use once, few, many or a size class.

cdr3_aa: CASSPLGTGPTPGNTIYF
cdr3_nt: TGTGCCAGCTCACCTTTAGGGACAGGCCCAACACCTGGAAACACCATATATTTT
clone_size: NA
j_call: TRBJ1-3
d_call: TRBD1
v_call: TRBV18

cdr3_aa: CASSTPPGQGAGYTF
cdr3_nt: TGTGCCAGCAGCACCCCACCGGGACAGGGGGCTGGCTACACCTTC
clone_size: NA
j_call: TRBJ1-2
d_call: TRBD1
v_call: TRBV5-4

cdr3_aa: CAISRTEAIGNTIYF
cdr3_nt: TGTGCCATCAGTCGAACCGAAGCGATAGGAAACACCATATATTTT
clone_size: NA
j_call: TRBJ1-3
d_call: NA
v_call: TRBV10-3

cdr3_aa: CASSLALGLESYNEQFF
cdr3_nt: TGTGCCAGCAGCTTAGCCCTCGGACTAGAATCCTACAATGAGCAGTTCTTC
clone_size: NA
j_call: TRBJ2-1
d_call: TRBD2
v_call: TRBV7-9

cdr3_aa: CASSEQWPYEQYF
cdr3_nt: TGTGCCAGCAGTGAACAGTGGCCCTACGAGCAGTACTTC
clone_size: NA
j_call: TRBJ2-7
d_call: NA
v_call: TRBV25-1

cdr3_aa: CAIESSDSYNEQFF
cdr3_nt: TGTGCCATCGAATCTAGCGACTCCTACAATGAGCAGTTCTTC
clone_size: once
j_call: TRBJ2-1
d_call: NA
v_call: TRBV28

cdr3_aa: CASDGTSGGLSTDTQYF
cdr3_nt: TGTGCCAGCGATGGGACTAGCGGGGGGCTTAGCACAGATACGCAGTATTTT
clone_size: NA
j_call: TRBJ2-3
d_call: TRBD2
v_call: TRBV5-4

cdr3_aa: CASEALVDAFF
cdr3_nt: TGTGCCAGCGAAGCTTTAGTAGATGCTTTCTTT
clone_size: NA
j_call: TRBJ1-1
d_call: NA
v_call: TRBV2

cdr3_aa: CASGQGSTDTQYF
cdr3_nt: TGTGCCAGCGGACAGGGTAGCACAGATACGCAGTATTTT
clone_size: NA
j_call: TRBJ2-3
d_call: TRBD1
v_call: TRBV2

cdr3_aa: CASSQGGVDRVNQPQHF
cdr3_nt: TGCGCCAGCAGCCAAGGGGGAGTGGACAGGGTCAATCAGCCCCAGCATTTT
clone_size: NA
j_call: TRBJ1-5
d_call: TRBD1
v_call: TRBV4-1

cdr3_aa: CASSPGLGMDNSLYGYTF
cdr3_nt: TGTGCCAGCTCACCAGGATTGGGTATGGACAACTCACTCTATGGCTACACCTTC
clone_size: once
j_call: TRBJ1-2
d_call: NA
v_call: TRBV18

cdr3_aa: CASSLGFGGSGNTIYF
cdr3_nt: TGTGCCAGCAGCTTAGGTTTCGGGGGCTCTGGAAACACCATATATTTT
clone_size: NA
j_call: TRBJ1-3
d_call: NA
v_call: TRBV11-2

cdr3_aa: CASSLKQGVNEQFF
cdr3_nt: TGTGCCAGCAGCTTGAAACAGGGGGTAAATGAGCAGTTCTTC
clone_size: NA
j_call: TRBJ2-1
d_call: TRBD1
v_call: TRBV5-4

cdr3_aa: CASSQLAGYEQYF
cdr3_nt: TGTGCCAGCAGCCAATTGGCGGGGTACGAGCAGTACTTC
clone_size: NA
j_call: TRBJ2-7
d_call: NA
v_call: TRBV3-1/TRBV3-2

cdr3_aa: CASSEWGQVNSPLHF
cdr3_nt: TGTGCCAGCAGTGAATGGGGACAGGTGAATTCACCCCTCCACTTT
clone_size: NA
j_call: TRBJ1-6
d_call: TRBD1
v_call: TRBV6-1

cdr3_aa: CASSSRPPGQHTGELFF
cdr3_nt: TGTGCCAGCAGCTCCCGACCCCCGGGACAGCACACCGGGGAGCTGTTTTTT
clone_size: NA
j_call: TRBJ2-2
d_call: TRBD1
v_call: TRBV7-2

cdr3_aa: CASNSPGQGYGNTIYF
cdr3_nt: TGTGCCAGTAACTCACCGGGACAGGGGTACGGAAACACCATATATTTT
clone_size: NA
j_call: TRBJ1-3
d_call: TRBD1
v_call: TRBV19

cdr3_aa: CASSPLAGANVLTF
cdr3_nt: TGTGCCAGCTCACCCCTAGCTGGGGCCAACGTCCTGACTTTC
clone_size: NA
j_call: TRBJ2-6
d_call: NA
v_call: TRBV18

cdr3_aa: CASSQDRGQGEYQPQHF
cdr3_nt: TGTGCCAGCAGCCAAGATCGTGGACAGGGGGAATATCAGCCCCAGCATTTT
clone_size: NA
j_call: TRBJ1-5
d_call: TRBD1
v_call: TRBV4-2

cdr3_aa: CASSRTSGGTDTQYF
cdr3_nt: TGCGCCAGCAGCCGGACTAGTGGTGGCACAGATACGCAGTATTTT
clone_size: NA
j_call: TRBJ2-3
d_call: TRBD2
v_call: TRBV5-1

cdr3_aa: CASSHRDRGSTEAFF
cdr3_nt: TGTGCCAGCAGCCATCGCGACAGGGGATCCACTGAAGCTTTCTTT
clone_size: NA
j_call: TRBJ1-1
d_call: TRBD1
v_call: TRBV14

cdr3_aa: CASSKNRDRVSEQYF
cdr3_nt: TGTGCCAGCAGTAAGAACCGGGACAGGGTCTCCGAGCAGTACTTC
clone_size: NA
j_call: TRBJ2-7
d_call: TRBD1
v_call: TRBV27

cdr3_aa: CASSSYSGVTEAFF
cdr3_nt: TGTGCCAGCAGCTCCTACTCAGGGGTTACTGAAGCTTTCTTT
clone_size: NA
j_call: TRBJ1-1
d_call: NA
v_call: TRBV5-8

cdr3_aa: CASSSTSGSYNEQFF
cdr3_nt: TGCGCCAGCAGCTCGACTAGCGGGAGCTACAATGAGCAGTTCTTC
clone_size: once
j_call: TRBJ2-1
d_call: TRBD2
v_call: TRBV5-1

cdr3_aa: CASSFTGGDTEAFF
cdr3_nt: TGTGCCAGCAGTTTTACAGGGGGGGACACTGAAGCTTTCTTT
clone_size: few
j_call: TRBJ1-1
d_call: TRBD1
v_call: TRBV2

cdr3_aa: CASSPRTSGSYEQYF
cdr3_nt: TGTGCCAGCAGTCCCCGGACTAGCGGATCCTACGAGCAGTACTTC
clone_size: few
j_call: TRBJ2-7
d_call: TRBD2
v_call: TRBV2

cdr3_aa: CASSLPGGTSTDTQYF
cdr3_nt: TGTGCCAGCAGCCTACCAGGTGGGACTAGCACAGATACGCAGTATTTT
clone_size: NA
j_call: TRBJ2-3
d_call: NA
v_call: TRBV7-9